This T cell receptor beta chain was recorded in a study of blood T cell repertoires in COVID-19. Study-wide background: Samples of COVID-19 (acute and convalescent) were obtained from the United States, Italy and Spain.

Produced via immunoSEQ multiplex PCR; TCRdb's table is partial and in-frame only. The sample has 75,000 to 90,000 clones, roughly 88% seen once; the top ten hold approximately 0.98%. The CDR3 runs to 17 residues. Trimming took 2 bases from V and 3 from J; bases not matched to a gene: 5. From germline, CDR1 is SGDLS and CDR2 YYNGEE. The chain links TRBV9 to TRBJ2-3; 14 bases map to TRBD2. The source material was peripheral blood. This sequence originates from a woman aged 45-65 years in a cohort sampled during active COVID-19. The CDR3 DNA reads TGTGCCAGCAGCGTCGGGACTAGCGGGAGTAGTACAGATACGCAGTATTTT. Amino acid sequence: CASSVGTSGSSTDTQYF. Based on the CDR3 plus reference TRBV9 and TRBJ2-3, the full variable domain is DSGVTQTPKHLITATGQRVTLRCSPRSGDLSVYWYQQSLDQGLQFLIQYYNGEERAKGNILERFSAQQFPDLHSELNLSSLELGDSALYFCASSVGTSGSSTDTQYFGPGTRLTVL.